Below are 4 T cell receptor beta chains sequenced from a single sample in a study of blood T cells in healthy people across ages (dated by TCRdb to the mid-2010s). The method behind the library was 5' RACE. The instrument given in TCRdb is Illumina HiSeq 2500. The second PCR ran for about 6 to 12 cycles and used a J-beta primer mix along with a sample-barcoded 5' primer. The raw public data were reprocessed by TCRdb itself: fastp quality trimming at Q25, MiXCR clonotype calling, in-frame beta chains only. Entries are consolidated by CDR3 protein sequence, retaining the most common genes and DNA. This sample holds 800,000 to 950,000 distinct CDR3 sequences; 25% to 30% were observed only once. 9.5% to 13% of the sample belongs to the ten largest clones. The same specimen was also included in a second study, on T cells of mothers and their children.

Material for sequencing was blood. These receptors all stem from a woman aged 40 to 50 in good health.

The rearrangement uses TRBV7-6 and TRBJ1-1, with unresolved D. V was clipped by 4 bases and J by 5 bases, with 11 bases between them. The CDR3 covers 13 residues. Germline CDR1 is SGHVS and CDR2 is FNYEAQ. CDR3 amino acids: CASSSTERTEAFF. CDR3 DNA sequence: TGTGCCAGCAGCTCTACAGAGAGGACTGAAGCTTTCTTT.

V usage is TRBV10-3 and J usage is TRBJ1-1; D unresolved. CDR1 ENHRY and CDR2 SYGVKD come from the germline V gene. The CDR3 loop spans 11 amino acids. Between the trimmed V and J ends, which lost 4 bases and 7 bases, there was a span of 7 bases. CDR3 residues: CAISAQYEAFF. Here the CDR3 DNA reads TGTGCCATCAGTGCACAGTATGAAGCTTTCTTT.

This clonotype occurred a few times. This sequence joins TRBV7-9 and TRBJ2-1; D remains unclear. Germline CDR1 and CDR2: SEHNR and FQNEAQ (reference sequence). The length of the CDR3 is 13 residues. V lost 3 bases and J 7 bases, leaving 10 bases between the germline ends. CDR3 residues: CASSLELSNEQFF. In nucleotides, the CDR3 is TGTGCCAGCAGCTTGGAACTATCGAATGAGCAGTTCTTC.

CDR3 DNA sequence: TGCGCCAGCAGCCAAGACCGGACAGTGAACACTGAAGCTTTCTTT. Translation: CASSQDRTVNTEAFF. The gene calls are TRBV4-3 and TRBJ1-1; D is perhaps TRBD1 (6 bases). The V end was cut by 0 bases, the J end by 0 bases, with 8 bases between. Looked up from germline, CDR1 is LGHNA and CDR2 is YSLEER. The CDR3 loop spans 15 amino acids.